This TCR beta chain was captured in a study of blood T cell repertoires in COVID-19. The germline CDR1 and CDR2 sequences are LGHDT and YNNKEL (reference sequence). The CDR3 has 14 residues. Trimming removed 4 bases from V and 1 base from J, with 7 bases in between. The data were produced by immunoSEQ multiplex PCR, yet TCRdb's version contains in-frame clones alone and is incomplete. The sample lists fewer than 350,000 clones, about 91% occurring once. The specimen sequenced was peripheral blood. The clonotype originates from a man aged 30-40 years with COVID-19, enrolled during active disease. V gene TRBV3-1 (or the pseudogene TRBV3-2) combines with J gene TRBJ2-2; weak D call: TRBD1 (6 bases). The CDR3 here is CASSRDKNTGELFF. In DNA, the CDR3 is TGTGCCAGCAGCCGGGACAAGAACACCGGGGAGCTGTTTTTT.